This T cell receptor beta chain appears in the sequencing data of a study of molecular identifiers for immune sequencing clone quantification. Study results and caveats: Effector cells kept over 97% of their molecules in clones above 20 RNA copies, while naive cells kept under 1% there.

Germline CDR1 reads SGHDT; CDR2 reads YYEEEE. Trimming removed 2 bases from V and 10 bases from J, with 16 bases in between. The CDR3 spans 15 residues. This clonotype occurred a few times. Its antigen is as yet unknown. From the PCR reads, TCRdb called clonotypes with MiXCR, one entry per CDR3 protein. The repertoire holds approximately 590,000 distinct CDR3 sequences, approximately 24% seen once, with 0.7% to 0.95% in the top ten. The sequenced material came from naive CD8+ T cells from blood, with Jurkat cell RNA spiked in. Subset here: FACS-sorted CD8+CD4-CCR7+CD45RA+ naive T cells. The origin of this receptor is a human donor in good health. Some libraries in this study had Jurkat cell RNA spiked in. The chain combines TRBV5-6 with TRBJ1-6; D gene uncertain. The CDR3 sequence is CASSFEGSGGSPLHF. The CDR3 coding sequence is TGTGCCAGCAGCTTTGAGGGATCCGGCGGCTCACCCCTCCACTTT.